This record covers a single T cell receptor beta chain. Its antigen is unidentified. The CDR3 spans 14 residues. Germline V gene lookup returns CDR1 DFQATT and CDR2 SNEGSKA (reference sequence). V gave up 4 bases and J gave up 2 bases, with 9 bases separating them. These data are taken from a study of CD8 T cells in ankylosing spondylitis. Study-wide points: Earlier authors reported some of these motif variants in reactive arthritis synovial fluid and blood. Ankylosing spondylitis blood seemed to carry a telltale TCR beta motif made of under ten highly homologous variants. Enrichment of disease-linked clones was reportedly significant in matched ankylosing spondylitis synovial fluid.

For TCR beta, libraries came from quantitative 5'-RACE with molecular barcodes. TCRdb processed the 5' RACE reads anew with MiXCR; each CDR3 protein has one entry. Of over 600,000 distinct CDR3 sequences listed, roughly 20% were seen once; the top ten hold approximately 18%. This clonotype was obtained from a male donor with ankylosing spondylitis. The source material was blood, either unsorted or a sorted T cell fraction (not recorded which). This sequence joins TRBV20-1 and TRBJ1-6, with D unresolved. The chain's CDR3 is CSATAGTYNSPLHF. In DNA, the CDR3 is TGCAGTGCTACAGCGGGAACCTATAATTCACCCCTCCACTTT.